This record covers a single TCR beta chain. This clone was seen more than once but under ten times. The specificity of this receptor is unknown. No base quality information exists; no much larger clone differs at one position. These data originate in a study of blood T cell repertoires in COVID-19 (TCRdb year 2020). In terms of the full investigation: Collaborator samples came from the United States, Italy and Spain and covered acute and convalescent phases of COVID-19. The material from the prospective study consisted of cDNA or gDNA derived from T cells, B-cell-depleted T cells, or PBMCs. Subjects who had been exposed to COVID-19, were actively infected with it, or had recovered from it provided the deeply sampled blood TCRbeta repertoires that made up the dataset. A freely available public database, intended as a resource for researchers studying the immune response to SARS-CoV-2, is where the repertoires were released. The samples were drawn from the first 160 participants of the ongoing ImmuneRACE study and from some 1,300 subjects provided by 6 global collaborators. A de-identified subject ID, COVID-19 status, age in years and sex were almost always included in the sample metadata. HLA class I and class II types, where available, came from metadata supplied by the sample provider rather than from assay-based typing.

Participants in the prospective study were enrolled through a virtual design, were aged roughly 18 to 100 years, and lived in roughly 26 United States geographic areas. Cohort assignment in the prospective study relied on participant-reported clinical history from a screening survey and a study questionnaire. In the prospective study, mobile phlebotomists collected whole blood, serum and a nasopharyngeal or oropharyngeal swab from each participant. Participants in the prospective study had the option to provide additional blood draws and questionnaires over a roughly two-month period. Before DNA extraction, prospective study blood samples were shipped either frozen or at room temperature. General conclusions and limits of the study: The quantity of clinical and demographic metadata differed by source and by participant and was supplied without curation.

Relative to germline, V is 1 base shorter and J is 4 bases shorter, with 10 bases between their ends. The germline V gene yields SGHTA for CDR1 and FQGTGA for CDR2. The CDR3 starts with the cysteine, ends with the phenylalanine, and has 15 residues. Only the CDR3 part of the read is kept: 45 bases, read in frame from the first base. TCRbeta CDR3 regions were amplified from genomic DNA using the immunoSEQ Assay, a bias-controlled multiplex PCR. On the study's bioinformatics: Nucleated cell counts per sample were estimated from amplification of reference gene primers within the assay. Sequence reads were collapsed and filtered to measure the absolute abundance of every unique TCRbeta CDR3 rearrangement. Productive Simpson clonality was computed per sample as the square root of Simpson's diversity index over productive rearrangements. What TCRdb holds here is the immuneACCESS table cut down to in-frame rearrangements. Part of the clones is not present; checked against another copy, under half of the missing clones reflect an unresolved V gene, and the others are unexplained. The V and J calls and the clone size are those of that table, but D and trimming were determined from the DNA. This sample holds around 300,000 clones; nearly 90% were observed only once. The ten most abundant clones make up around 4.3% of the sample.

This clonotype was obtained from a woman younger than 35 with acute COVID-19. The sequencing input was PBMCs or T cells enriched from blood (not recorded which). The V and J genes are TRBV7-3 and TRBJ2-2; a weak D assignment points to TRBD1 (6 bases agree). The CDR3 in this case is CASSLNTGLTGELFF. The DNA reads as follows: TGTGCCAGCAGCTTAAATACAGGGCTCACCGGGGAGCTGTTTTTT.